Reported below is one TCR beta chain. No antigen is known for it. Germline CDR1 SGHVS, CDR2 FNYEAQ. V lost 3 bases, J lost 2 bases, and 5 bases stayed unmatched. This CDR3 contains 18 residues. Together with a sample-barcoded 5' primer, a J-beta primer mix was included in a second PCR lasting 7 to 11 cycles. TCRdb processed the 5' RACE reads anew with MiXCR; each CDR3 protein has one entry. The table has more than 800,000 distinct CDR3 sequences, 40% to 45% seen once. This specimen comes from a study of blood T cells in healthy people across ages. Study findings and constraints: Older age went with lower TCR beta diversity per million T cells, in a roughly linear way.

The V gene is TRBV7-6, the J gene TRBJ2-1; 15 bases align to TRBD2. The TCR comes from an older woman in good health. The sequencing sample was made of blood. The CDR3 region has the DNA TGTGCCAGCAGCTTCAGGACTAGCGGGAGGGAAGCCTACAATGAGCAGTTCTTC. Encoded protein: CASSFRTSGREAYNEQFF. Drawing the rest from reference TRBV7-6 and TRBJ2-1, the complete variable domain is GAGVSQSPRYKVTKRGQDVALRCDPISGHVSLYWYRQALGQGPEFLTYFNYEAQQDKSGLPNDRFSAERPEGSISTLTIQRTEQRDSAMYRCASSFRTSGREAYNEQFFGPGTRLTVL.